The following is a T cell receptor beta chain sequence with its context. Its binding antigen is unknown. One base away there is no much larger clone; base qualities are not given. This entry is derived from a study of early T cells in non-severe SARS-CoV-2 infection (dated by TCRdb to about 2021). Concerning the study at large: TCR sequencing used bulk RNA from unsorted whole blood, so alpha and beta chains could not be paired. General conclusions and limits of the study: Matching against VDJdb was skewed toward anti-spike CD8 responses, likely underestimated virus-specific expansions, and missed private and CD4 specificities.

Set within a cohort of healthcare workers in London, UK, this nested case-control study involved weekly PCR testing of nasopharyngeal swabs along with blood sampling. Healthcare workers were enrolled in the week of the UK lockdown, from 23 to 31 March 2020, and were followed every week for up to roughly 16 weeks. The CDR3 starts with the cysteine, ends with the phenylalanine, and has 15 residues. Here the CDR3 DNA is all that survives: 45 bases in frame from base 1. The germline V gene supplies CDR1 SGHTA and CDR2 FQGNSA. V is reduced by 1 base and J by 0 bases, leaving a spacing of 7 bases between them. Libraries were made using 5' RACE. Sequencing was carried out with a NextSeq 500. The TCR library protocol attached unique molecular identifiers to individual cDNA molecules to correct for sequencing error and PCR bias. Sequencing covered both TCR alpha and beta chains, and within each sample the abundances of alpha and beta sequences were tightly co-correlated. Under the source paper's analysis protocol: Decombinator V4 was used to perform V gene, J gene and CDR3 annotation of TCR sequences. TCRs were defined as expanded if a significant change between any two time points was detected under a Poisson model with p below 0.0001. TCR abundances were normalised to the total number of TCRs sequenced per sample and expressed as counts per million. TRAV1-2 paired with TRAJ12, TRAJ20 or TRAJ33 defined MAIT TCRs, while TRAV10 paired with TRAJ18 defined iNKT TCRs. VDJdb, accessed 1 November 2021, was searched for CMV, EBV and SARS-CoV-2 annotated TCRs, excluding TCRs annotated for multiple antigens. TCRdb reprocessing: public reads trimmed at Q25 with fastp, clones called with MiXCR, in-frame beta chains kept. Rows are unified per CDR3 protein, each entry keeping the most common DNA and genes. TCRdb's processing, not the authors', yielded these V and J calls. For this sample there are fewer than 30,000 distinct CDR3 sequences; less than 6.5% appear just once. The leading ten clones occupy 3.5% to 4.5% of the sample.

Specimen: whole blood. The sequence joins TRBV7-2 to TRBJ1-3, with the D gene not clear enough to name. The sequence derives from an adult who was a healthcare worker with PCR-confirmed SARS-CoV-2 infection or an uninfected control (not recorded which). The CDR3 here reads CASSLDGSSGNTIYF. In nucleotides, the sequence is TGTGCCAGCAGCTTAGATGGGAGCTCTGGAAACACCATATATTTT.